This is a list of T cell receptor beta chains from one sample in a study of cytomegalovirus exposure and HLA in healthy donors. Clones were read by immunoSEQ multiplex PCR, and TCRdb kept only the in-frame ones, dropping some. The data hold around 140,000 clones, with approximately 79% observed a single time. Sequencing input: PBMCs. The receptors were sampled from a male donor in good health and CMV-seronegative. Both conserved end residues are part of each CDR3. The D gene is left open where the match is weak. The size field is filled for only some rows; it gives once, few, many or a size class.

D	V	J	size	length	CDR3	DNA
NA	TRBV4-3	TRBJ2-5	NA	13	CASSQDRWETQYF	TGCGCCAGCAGCCAAGACAGATGGGAGACCCAGTACTTC
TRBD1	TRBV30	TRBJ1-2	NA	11	CAWSQGGGYTF	TGTGCCTGGAGTCAGGGGGGTGGCTACACCTTC
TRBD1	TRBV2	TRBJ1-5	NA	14	CASSQDRGNQPQHF	TGTGCCAGCAGTCAAGACAGGGGCAATCAGCCCCAGCATTTT
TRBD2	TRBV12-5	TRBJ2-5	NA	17	CASGLGLAGASQETQYF	TGTGCTAGTGGTTTGGGACTAGCGGGGGCGAGCCAAGAGACCCAGTACTTC
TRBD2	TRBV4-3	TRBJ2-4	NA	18	CASSPRTSGGLAKNIQYF	TGCGCCAGCAGCCCACGGACTAGCGGGGGGCTAGCCAAAAACATTCAGTACTTC
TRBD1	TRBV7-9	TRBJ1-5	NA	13	CASSRQGDQPQHF	TGTGCCAGCTCCCGACAGGGGGATCAGCCCCAGCATTTT
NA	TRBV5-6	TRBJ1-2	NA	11	CASESGNGYTF	TGTGCCAGTGAATCAGGGAATGGCTACACCTTC
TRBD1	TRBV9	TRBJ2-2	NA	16	CASSAPGQGNTGELFF	TGTGCCAGCAGCGCCCCGGGACAGGGGAATACCGGGGAGCTGTTTTTT
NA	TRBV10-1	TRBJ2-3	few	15	CASSRLSRGTDTQYF	TGCGCCAGCAGTAGACTAAGCCGGGGCACAGATACGCAGTATTTT
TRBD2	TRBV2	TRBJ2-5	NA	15	CASSELAGAGETQYF	TGTGCCAGCAGTGAACTAGCGGGAGCCGGGGAGACCCAGTACTTC
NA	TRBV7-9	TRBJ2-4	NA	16	CASSALGTLAKNIQYF	TGTGCCAGCTCGGCGTTAGGGACTTTAGCCAAAAACATTCAGTACTTC
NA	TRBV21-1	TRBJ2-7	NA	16	CASSKEIGGLTYEQYF	TGTGCCAGCAGCAAAGAAATAGGCGGGCTTACCTACGAGCAGTACTTC
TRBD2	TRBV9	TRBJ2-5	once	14	CASSAGGGQETQYF	TGTGCCAGCAGCGCCGGCGGGGGACAAGAGACCCAGTACTTC
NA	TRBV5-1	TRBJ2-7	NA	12	CASSLGVYEQYF	TGCGCCAGCAGCTTAGGGGTCTACGAGCAGTACTTC
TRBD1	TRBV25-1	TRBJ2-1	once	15	CASSESGGAHNEQFF	TGTGCCAGCAGTGAATCAGGGGGAGCCCACAATGAGCAGTTCTTC
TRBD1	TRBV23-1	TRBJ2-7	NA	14	CASSPGQGDYEQYF	TGCGCCAGCAGTCCGGGACAGGGCGATTACGAGCAGTACTTC
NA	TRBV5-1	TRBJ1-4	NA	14	CASSWGDRSEKLFF	TGCGCCAGCAGTTGGGGGGACCGGAGTGAAAAACTGTTTTTT